Following are 26 T cell receptor beta chains from one sample sequenced in a study of T-cell memory formation after mild COVID-19. TCRdb independently ran MiXCR on the 5' RACE reads; one entry per CDR3 protein. The table includes 450,000 to 700,000 distinct CDR3 sequences, roughly 17% detected once. Material: PBMCs or a T cell subset sorted from them (not recorded which). All receptors come from an adult woman who had mild COVID-19 (a few samples of this study predate the infection). Cell type and time point are not known.

This clonotype was observed a handful of times. The genes are TRBV4-2 and TRBJ1-2; 7 bases are shared with TRBD1. V trimming: 0 bases; J trimming: 7 bases; junction bases outside the gene matches: 11. CDR1 and CDR2 from the germline V gene are LGHNA and YNFKEQ. The CDR3 runs to 16 residues. CDR3 amino acids: CASSQDPQGEGFGYTF. The CDR3 DNA reads TGTGCCAGCAGCCAAGACCCCCAGGGGGAAGGATTTGGCTACACCTTC.

The chain uses TRBV19 and TRBJ2-2, with TRBD1 as a possible D gene (6 bases). Per germline, CDR1 LNHDA and CDR2 SQIVND (reference sequence). Deletions cut 9 bases from V and 6 bases from J, with 23 bases between. The CDR3 length is 16 residues. CDR3 region: CASSLRVGGIAGELFF. As DNA, the CDR3 is TGTGCCAGCTCGCTCAGGGTAGGGGGAATAGCCGGGGAGCTGTTTTTT. Full variable domain (outside the CDR3, taken from reference TRBV19 and TRBJ2-2): DGGITQSPKYLFRKEGQNVTLSCEQNLNHDAMYWYRQDPGQGLRLIYYSQIVNDFQKGDIAEGYSVSREKKESFPLTVTSAQKNPTAFYLCASSLRVGGIAGELFFGEGSRLTVL.

This clonotype was seen at least ten times. V gene TRBV5-1 combines with J gene TRBJ2-5; 12 positions agree with TRBD2. V trimming: 4 bases; J trimming: 4 bases; junction bases outside the gene matches: 5. Germline-derived CDR1 and CDR2 are SGHRS and YFSETQ. This CDR3 comprises 15 residues. The CDR3 nucleotides read TGCGCCAGCAGCCTAGGACTAGCGGGGACAGAGACCCAGTACTTC. Its protein product is CASSLGLAGTETQYF.

The chain uses TRBV20-1 and TRBJ2-1, with D perhaps TRBD2 (5 bases). The germline V gene has CDR1 DFQATT and CDR2 SNEGSKA (reference sequence). The V and J ends lost 0 bases and 6 bases respectively, with 18 bases between them. The CDR3 length is 16 residues. CDR3 sequence (DNA): TGCAGTGCTAGAGAGGCTCCGCGACTATCAGGCAATGAGCAGTTCTTC. Translating it yields CSAREAPRLSGNEQFF.

This clonotype was seen more than once but under ten times. The CDR3 coding sequence is TGTGCCTGGGCGACAGGGGCCGGGACTGAAGCTTTCTTT. This encodes CAWATGAGTEAFF. This chain joins TRBV30 and TRBJ1-1; TRBD1 agrees at 8 bases. The V and J ends lost 5 bases and 5 bases, in that order; junction bases with no gene match: 7. The CDR3 is 13 amino acids. The germline V gene has CDR1 GTSNPN and CDR2 SVGIG (reference sequence).

The CDR3 here is CASSLPTSGSGNEQFF. CDR3 bases: TGTGCCAGCAGCTTACCGACTAGCGGGAGTGGTAATGAGCAGTTCTTC. The chain links TRBV7-9 to TRBJ2-1; 12 bases line up with TRBD2. The germline V gene encodes CDR1 SEHNR and CDR2 FQNEAQ (reference sequence). V dropped 2 bases and J dropped 7; count of bases not matched to a gene: 6. The CDR3 contains 16 residues.

This clonotype was counted ten times or more. V usage is TRBV4-3 and J usage is TRBJ1-1; possible D gene TRBD1, 5 bases. The V gene's germline CDR1 is LGHNA and CDR2 YSLEER. This CDR3 comprises 18 residues. V lost 0 bases and J lost 1, with 18 bases in between. The CDR3 sequence: CASSQDPGTLLGNTEAFF. The CDR3, as DNA: TGCGCCAGCAGCCAAGATCCAGGGACTCTTCTGGGGAACACTGAAGCTTTCTTT.

The chain is built from TRBV27 and TRBJ2-3; TRBD1 aligns across 7 bases. This CDR3 has 12 amino acids. J was trimmed by 4 bases and V by 5 bases; bases with no gene match: 0. Germline V gives CDR1 MNHEY, CDR2 SMNVEV (reference sequence). CDR3 loop: CASSTGADTQYF. CDR3 nucleotides: TGTGCCAGCAGTACAGGGGCAGATACGCAGTATTTT.

The sample holds a few counts of this clonotype. The rearrangement uses TRBV19 and TRBJ2-4, with D unresolved. V was trimmed by 3 bases and J by 5 bases, leaving 11 bases between them. The CDR3 extends over 14 amino acids. Germline CDR1 and CDR2: LNHDA and SQIVND (reference sequence). The CDR3 loop reads CASSMRPLENIQYF. In nucleotides, the CDR3 is TGTGCCAGTAGTATGCGGCCTTTGGAAAACATTCAGTACTTC.

The chain employs TRBV15 and TRBJ1-1; no reliable D call. The germline V gene encodes CDR1 LNHNV and CDR2 YYDKDF (reference sequence). The ends were cut back, 1 base at V and 1 base at J, with 7 bases in the middle. The CDR3 runs to 14 residues. This chain's CDR3 is CATSRGDRNTEAFF. CDR3 nucleotide sequence: TGTGCCACCAGCAGAGGGGATCGGAACACTGAAGCTTTCTTT.

There are many counts of this clonotype. The chain couples TRBV7-9 to TRBJ2-3; 7 bases are a match to TRBD1. V lost 7 bases and J lost 5; bases outside the gene matches: 9. The CDR3 covers 14 residues. CDR1 is SEHNR, CDR2 FQNEAQ, per germline (reference sequence). The CDR3 DNA reads TGTGCCAGCACCACAGGGGTGATCGGAGATACGCAGTATTTT. Translation: CASTTGVIGDTQYF.

Only a few counts were recorded for this clonotype. The chain carries TRBV7-3 and TRBJ2-7; 7 nucleotides align to TRBD1. CDR3 length equals 14 residues. Germline lookup yields CDR1 SGHTA and CDR2 FQGTGA. Unmatched junction bases numbered 6, after V lost 5 bases and J lost 2 bases. CDR3 region: CASSRGQAPYEQYF. The CDR3 region has the DNA TGTGCCAGCAGCCGAGGACAGGCCCCCTACGAGCAGTACTTC.

This clonotype came up a few times. The CDR3 DNA sequence: TGTGCCTGGAGTGGCGGGGCCGGAAACACCATATATTTT. Residues: CAWSGGAGNTIYF. V gene TRBV30 combines with J gene TRBJ1-3, with D perhaps TRBD1 (5 bases). V was shortened by 1 base and J by 4 bases, with 8 bases between the two germline ends. The CDR3 loop spans 13 amino acids. Germline V gives CDR1 GTSNPN, CDR2 SVGIG (reference sequence).

This clonotype was picked up a small number of times. The V call is TRBV5-8, the J call TRBJ2-7; perhaps TRBD2 as D (6 bases). Between the trimmed V and J ends, which lost 4 bases and 2 bases, there was a span of 13 bases. Germline V gene data show CDR1 as SGHTS and CDR2 as YDEGEE. The CDR3 covers 14 residues. CDR3 protein: CASSARPGAYEQYF. As DNA, the CDR3 is TGTGCCAGCAGCGCTCGACCGGGAGCCTACGAGCAGTACTTC.

The chain joins TRBV10-3 to TRBJ2-3; D possibly corresponds to TRBD1 (6 bases). Germline CDR1 ENHRY, CDR2 SYGVKD. The V gene lost 2 bases and the J gene lost 6 bases, with 12 bases spanning the gap. The CDR3 has 14 amino acids. The CDR3 region is CAISEDETGDTQYF. CDR3 DNA sequence: TGTGCCATCAGTGAGGACGAAACAGGGGATACGCAGTATTTT.

This clonotype was seen a handful of times. The chain uses TRBV30 and TRBJ2-3, with TRBD2 identical over 12 bases. The germline gives CDR1 GTSNPN, CDR2 SVGIG (reference sequence). The CDR3 runs to 16 residues. V trimming: 1 base; J trimming: 4 bases; junction bases outside the gene matches: 6. The CDR3 loop reads CAWSDGLAGSADTQYF. DNA for the CDR3: TGTGCCTGGAGTGACGGACTAGCGGGGTCCGCAGATACGCAGTATTTT.

This clonotype was observed a few times. The J gene is TRBJ2-7, the V gene TRBV20-1; 10 bases line up with TRBD1. This CDR3 has 13 amino acids. Unmatched junction bases numbered 3, after V lost 3 bases and J lost 4 bases. Germline CDR1 DFQATT, CDR2 SNEGSKA (reference sequence). CDR3 coding DNA: TGCAGTGCTAGGACAGGGGGCGTTTACGAGCAGTACTTC. Residues: CSARTGGVYEQYF.

This chain connects TRBV30 to TRBJ1-4; the D is unclear. Trimming removed 3 bases at V and 5 bases at J, with 10 bases between. CDR3 length: 13 residues. The germline CDR1 and CDR2 sequences are GTSNPN and SVGIG (reference sequence). Written as DNA, the CDR3 is TGTGCCTGGAGGAGCGGATTAAATGAAAAACTGTTTTTT. Translated, it gives CAWRSGLNEKLFF.

This clonotype was seen more than once but under ten times. The rearrangement uses TRBV5-6 and TRBJ2-5; D not resolved. Germline V gives CDR1 SGHDT, CDR2 YYEEEE. Trimming took 6 bases from V and 1 from J, leaving 10 bases between them. The CDR3 has 13 amino acids. The CDR3 sequence is CASTKRSQETQYF. In DNA form, the CDR3 reads TGTGCCAGCACGAAAAGGTCCCAAGAGACCCAGTACTTC.

CDR3: CASSQALTSGYNEQFF. CDR3 nucleotide sequence: TGTGCCAGCAGCCAAGCCCTGACTAGCGGATACAATGAGCAGTTCTTC. The genes are TRBV3-1 and TRBJ2-1; TRBD2 agrees at 9 bases. The CDR3 spans 16 residues. Germline-derived CDR1 and CDR2 are LGHDT and YNNKEL (reference sequence). V was clipped by 1 base and J by 4 bases; unmatched bases: 5.

This clonotype appeared a few times. The chain recombines TRBV20-1 with TRBJ1-1, with 8 nucleotides matching TRBD1. CDR1 and CDR2 from the germline V gene are DFQATT and SNEGSKA (reference sequence). The CDR3 runs to 13 residues. V was pared by 2 bases and J by 4 bases, with 3 bases of the junction left unmatched. The CDR3 DNA follows: TGCAGTGCTAGACAAACAGGGGGCACTGAAGCTTTCTTT. This encodes CSARQTGGTEAFF.

The chain is built from TRBV5-4 and TRBJ2-3, with 10 bases lining up with TRBD1. The CDR3 contains 14 residues. Trimming removed 5 bases from V and 4 bases from J; junction bases left unmatched: 4. CDR1 is SGHNT and CDR2 is YYREEE in the germline V gene (reference sequence). CDR3 region: CASRGQGNADTQYF. CDR3 nucleotide sequence: TGTGCCAGCAGGGGACAGGGGAACGCAGATACGCAGTATTTT. The variable domain in full, completed from reference TRBV5-4 and TRBJ2-3, reads ETGVTQSPTHLIKTRGQQVTLRCSSQSGHNTVSWYQQALGQGPQFIFQYYREEENGRGNFPPRFSGLQFPNYSSELNVNALELDDSALYLCASRGQGNADTQYFGPGTRLTVL.

This clonotype was seen more than once but under ten times. This chain joins TRBV12-3 or TRBV12-4 and TRBJ2-3; a possible D gene is TRBD1 (6 bases). Between the trimmed V and J ends, which lost 6 bases and 4 bases, there was a span of 17 bases. The CDR3 totals 15 residues. The CDR3 nucleotides read TGTGCCAGCAGCCCAAGGGGGATAGGGGCAGATACGCAGTATTTT. Its protein product is CASSPRGIGADTQYF.

This clonotype was counted between two and nine times. The CDR3 nucleotides read TGTGCCAGCAGTGAGAGGGACGTTTTTACCGGGGAGCTGTTTTTT. Encoded protein: CASSERDVFTGELFF. This chain uses TRBV12-3 or TRBV12-4 with TRBJ2-2; D is possibly TRBD1 or TRBD2 (5 bases each). V was clipped by 5 bases and J by 5 bases, with 15 bases between them. This CDR3 region has 15 residues.

The rearrangement uses TRBV2 and TRBJ1-5; the D is unclear. V shed 5 bases and J shed 2 bases, with 10 bases lying between them. Germline CDR1 is SNHLY and CDR2 is FYNNEI. The CDR3 extends over 14 amino acids. The CDR3 sequence: CASSQVGGNQPQHF. CDR3 nucleotides: TGTGCCAGCAGTCAAGTCGGGGGCAATCAGCCCCAGCATTTT. Full variable domain (rest looked up from reference TRBV2 and TRBJ1-5): EPEVTQTPSHQVTQMGQEVILRCVPISNHLYFYWYRQILGQKVEFLVSFYNNEISEKSEIFDDQFSVERPDGSNFTLKIRSTKLEDSAMYFCASSQVGGNQPQHFGDGTRLSIL.

This sequence joins TRBV29-1 and TRBJ2-7; TRBD2 agrees at 10 bases. The germline V gene encodes CDR1 SQVTM and CDR2 ANQGSEA. Losses at the gene ends were 4 bases for V and 2 bases for J; bases not matched to a gene: 2. This CDR3 has 13 amino acids. DNA of the CDR3: TGCAGCGTTGTTACTAGCGGGACCTACGAGCAGTACTTC. This encodes CSVVTSGTYEQYF.